These T cell receptor beta chains were read from a single sample in a study of T cell responses to AZD1222 COVID-19 vaccine. Assay used: immunoSEQ multiplex PCR; TCRdb lists only in-frame clones, some missing. Of 96,000 or so clones detected, 75% to 90% appear once; the ten largest clones hold about 28%. The specimen comprised peripheral blood, sampled on day 0 of AZD1222 vaccination. The receptors were gathered from an adult in good health. The conserved cysteine and the conserved F or W are not part of the CDR3 here. Fields, in order: CDR3 protein, clone size, V gene, J gene. Some rows have no size entry. The others give once, few or many, or a class for an expanded clone.

CDR3 protein: AISLAGANEQF
clone size: -
V gene: TRBV10-3
J gene: TRBJ2-1

CDR3 protein: ASTLRDRHEKLF
clone size: -
V gene: TRBV6-5
J gene: TRBJ1-4

CDR3 protein: ASSPLIASNEQF
clone size: -
V gene: TRBV18
J gene: TRBJ2-1

CDR3 protein: AWGYWGSYEQY
clone size: once
V gene: TRBV30
J gene: TRBJ2-7

CDR3 protein: AWSVGVNYEQY
clone size: -
V gene: TRBV30
J gene: TRBJ2-7

CDR3 protein: AWSMNEKLF
clone size: -
V gene: TRBV30
J gene: TRBJ1-4

CDR3 protein: ASSLLRGAYEQY
clone size: -
V gene: TRBV5-6
J gene: TRBJ2-7

CDR3 protein: ASSRAGPSNTGELF
clone size: -
V gene: TRBV9
J gene: TRBJ2-2

CDR3 protein: ASSQVSSYEQY
clone size: -
V gene: TRBV3-1/TRBV3-2
J gene: TRBJ2-7

CDR3 protein: ASPRDSSPEQY
clone size: -
V gene: TRBV25-1
J gene: TRBJ2-7

CDR3 protein: ASTSQGLTFSGANVLT
clone size: -
V gene: TRBV19
J gene: TRBJ2-6

CDR3 protein: ASSLLTAGGDNEQF
clone size: -
V gene: TRBV28
J gene: TRBJ2-1

CDR3 protein: ASSSGQSTSYEQY
clone size: -
V gene: TRBV18
J gene: TRBJ2-7

CDR3 protein: ASSPGGTVRYEQY
clone size: once
V gene: TRBV28
J gene: TRBJ2-7

CDR3 protein: ASSDWADQPQH
clone size: -
V gene: TRBV28
J gene: TRBJ1-5

CDR3 protein: ASSFRWSEAF
clone size: -
V gene: TRBV7-2
J gene: TRBJ1-1

CDR3 protein: ASSGHRGPNEKLF
clone size: once
V gene: TRBV9
J gene: TRBJ1-4

CDR3 protein: ASTRDTASGNTIY
clone size: -
V gene: TRBV5-1
J gene: TRBJ1-3

CDR3 protein: ASSYATSGSITGELF
clone size: once
V gene: TRBV6-2/TRBV6-3
J gene: TRBJ2-2

CDR3 protein: ASSSVGGSMGANYGYT
clone size: -
V gene: TRBV28
J gene: TRBJ1-2

CDR3 protein: ASSQERAQPEYGYT
clone size: -
V gene: TRBV4-1
J gene: TRBJ1-2

CDR3 protein: ASSDTRDNSPLH
clone size: -
V gene: TRBV5-5
J gene: TRBJ1-6

CDR3 protein: ASNTRAGVDNEQF
clone size: -
V gene: TRBV5-1
J gene: TRBJ2-1

CDR3 protein: ASGLALGGGAVTEAF
clone size: once
V gene: TRBV12-5
J gene: TRBJ1-1

CDR3 protein: ASSLTGPNTEAF
clone size: -
V gene: TRBV5-1
J gene: TRBJ1-1

CDR3 protein: ATRDRTYEQY
clone size: -
V gene: TRBV5-4
J gene: TRBJ2-7

CDR3 protein: ASTGLAERGEQY
clone size: -
V gene: TRBV28
J gene: TRBJ2-7

CDR3 protein: AWSGGSLRYEQY
clone size: -
V gene: TRBV30
J gene: TRBJ2-7

CDR3 protein: ASTQGGALDEQY
clone size: -
V gene: TRBV28
J gene: TRBJ2-7

CDR3 protein: ASSYSPINYGYT
clone size: -
V gene: TRBV6-2/TRBV6-3
J gene: TRBJ1-2

CDR3 protein: ASNHRDRNSYEQY
clone size: -
V gene: TRBV19
J gene: TRBJ2-7